This T cell receptor (beta chain) was captured in a study of vaccination effects on CD4 cells after COVID-19. Study results and caveats: Clones of infection and vaccine origin contracted markedly late after vaccination.

Expansion of antigen-specific CD4+ T cells with viral peptide pools was carried out by the ViraFEST assay before sequencing. The authors isolated CD4+ T cells after more than eight days of culture. Each participant received a vaccine that was either BNT162b2 or mRNA-1273, given as two doses. Vaccine recipients lacked prior SARS-CoV-2 infection and had negative nucleocapsid antibodies. Approximately 2.2 million PBMC per well received approximately 11 IU/ml IL-2 and approximately 11 ug/ml peptides in culture. It was on days 3 and 7 that half the medium was replaced with IL-2 medium. Profiled with immunoSEQ multiplex PCR; TCRdb holds only in-frame clones, not every one. This table holds roughly 46,000 clones, under 85% found once. The germline CDR1 and CDR2 sequences are SGHRS and YFSETQ. This CDR3 has 15 amino acids. Losses at the gene ends were 5 bases for V and 4 bases for J; bases not matched to a gene: 11.

As to this clone: As yet, its antigen is unknown.

The sequence derives from a human donor who received a COVID-19 vaccine. Specimen: CD4+ T cells from PBMCs cultured with HCoV-OC43 spike peptides, collected after COVID-19 vaccination. The subset was: HCoV-OC43 spike overlapping peptide pool stimulation. This sequence joins TRBV5-1 and TRBJ2-5, with 7 nucleotides matching TRBD1. CDR3 in DNA: TGCGCCAGCAGTTTATCACCAGGGGGACGAGAGACCCAGTACTTC. Translated, it gives CASSLSPGGRETQYF. Drawing the rest from reference TRBV5-1 and TRBJ2-5, the complete variable domain is KAGVTQTPRYLIKTRGQQVTLSCSPISGHRSVSWYQQTPGQGLQFLFEYFSETQRNKGNFPGRFSGRQFSNSRSEMNVSTLELGDSALYLCASSLSPGGRETQYFGPGTRLLVL.